These T cell receptor beta chains were read from a single sample in a study of chemoradiotherapy in HPV16-positive cancers. The table came from immunoSEQ multiplex PCR; TCRdb's copy has only in-frame clones and leaves some out. In the table there are roughly 25,000 clones, roughly 95% of which are singletons. The sample was taken from a patient who underwent chemoradiotherapy. These receptors were collected from a human donor with HPV-associated anogenital cancer. Each CDR3 is given with its conserved first and last residue. The D gene is left open where the match is weak. Size is omitted from some rows. Given values are once, few, many or a class for expanded clones.

clone size: -
J gene: TRBJ2-5
D gene: -
V gene: TRBV7-2
CDR3 DNA: TGTGCCAGCAGCGCCCGGGACGGAGAGACCCAGTACTTC
CDR3 protein: CASSARDGETQYF

clone size: few
J gene: TRBJ1-1
D gene: -
V gene: TRBV19
CDR3 DNA: TGTGCCAGTAGTATCCAGGGGAACACTGAAGCTTTCTTT
CDR3 protein: CASSIQGNTEAFF

clone size: -
J gene: TRBJ1-2
D gene: -
V gene: TRBV6-5
CDR3 DNA: TGTGCCAGCAGTTACGGCGCAGGGACCTATGGCTACACCTTC
CDR3 protein: CASSYGAGTYGYTF

clone size: -
J gene: TRBJ2-7
D gene: -
V gene: TRBV2
CDR3 DNA: TGTGCCAGCAATGCATATGAGAACGAGCAGTACTTC
CDR3 protein: CASNAYENEQYF

clone size: -
J gene: TRBJ1-2
D gene: TRBD1
V gene: TRBV18
CDR3 DNA: TGTGCCAGCTCACCGTCGACAGGGGGCGCGTGGGGCTACACCTTC
CDR3 protein: CASSPSTGGAWGYTF

clone size: -
J gene: TRBJ2-1
D gene: TRBD1
V gene: TRBV7-8
CDR3 DNA: TGTGCCAGCAGCTTAAGCACAGGGGACCTCTCCTACAATGAGCAGTTCTTC
CDR3 protein: CASSLSTGDLSYNEQFF

clone size: -
J gene: TRBJ2-3
D gene: TRBD2
V gene: TRBV9
CDR3 DNA: TGTGCCAGCAGCCCCCGGACTAGCGGGAGCGCAGATACGCAGTATTTT
CDR3 protein: CASSPRTSGSADTQYF

clone size: once
J gene: TRBJ2-3
D gene: -
V gene: TRBV7-9
CDR3 DNA: TGTGCCAGCAGCTTGGAGGGCCGCGCAGATACGCAGTATTTT
CDR3 protein: CASSLEGRADTQYF

clone size: -
J gene: TRBJ1-2
D gene: -
V gene: TRBV19
CDR3 DNA: TGTGCCAGTAGCCCTGGACAGAAAATAGATGGCTACACCTTC
CDR3 protein: CASSPGQKIDGYTF

clone size: once
J gene: TRBJ1-1
D gene: -
V gene: TRBV19
CDR3 DNA: TGTGCCAGTAGAACGGGCACTGAAGCTTTCTTT
CDR3 protein: CASRTGTEAFF

clone size: -
J gene: TRBJ2-7
D gene: -
V gene: TRBV9
CDR3 DNA: TGTGCCAGCAGCCCCTCCGATCCCGAGCAGTACTTC
CDR3 protein: CASSPSDPEQYF

clone size: -
J gene: TRBJ2-6
D gene: -
V gene: TRBV5-6
CDR3 DNA: TGTGCCAGCAGCGGGCTGGGACGCAGCTCTGGGGCCAACGTCCTGACTTTC
CDR3 protein: CASSGLGRSSGANVLTF

clone size: -
J gene: TRBJ2-7
D gene: TRBD1
V gene: TRBV10-3
CDR3 DNA: TGTGCCATCAGTGCAACCGATGTAACAGGGGGAGGCAACGAGCAGTACTTC
CDR3 protein: CAISATDVTGGGNEQYF

clone size: -
J gene: TRBJ1-6
D gene: TRBD1
V gene: TRBV25-1
CDR3 DNA: TGTGCCAGCAGTTCCCAGACAGGGGGGAATTCACCCCTCCACTTT
CDR3 protein: CASSSQTGGNSPLHF

clone size: -
J gene: TRBJ2-5
D gene: -
V gene: TRBV7-8
CDR3 DNA: TGTGCCAGCAGCCCCTCTATGGCCCCTGCGGCCCAGTACTTC
CDR3 protein: CASSPSMAPAAQYF

clone size: -
J gene: TRBJ2-7
D gene: -
V gene: TRBV5-7
CDR3 DNA: TGTGCCAGCAGCCTATGGGACATGACCTACGAGCAGTACTTC
CDR3 protein: CASSLWDMTYEQYF

clone size: -
J gene: TRBJ2-3
D gene: -
V gene: TRBV28
CDR3 DNA: TGTGCCAGCAGTCCCCCTCTAACAGGTACAAGGACAGATACGCAGTATTTT
CDR3 protein: CASSPPLTGTRTDTQYF

clone size: -
J gene: TRBJ1-5
D gene: -
V gene: TRBV5-5
CDR3 DNA: TGTGCCAGCAGCCCTACCGGGAGGGAGGGCAATCAGCCCCAGCATTTT
CDR3 protein: CASSPTGREGNQPQHF

clone size: -
J gene: TRBJ1-5
D gene: TRBD1
V gene: TRBV6-1
CDR3 DNA: TGTGCCAGCTCGCAGGGGGATCAGCCCCAGCATTTT
CDR3 protein: CASSQGDQPQHF

clone size: -
J gene: TRBJ2-7
D gene: TRBD1
V gene: TRBV5-4
CDR3 DNA: TGTGCCAGCAGCATCGGGACAGGATCCTACGAGCAGTACTTC
CDR3 protein: CASSIGTGSYEQYF

clone size: -
J gene: TRBJ1-4
D gene: -
V gene: TRBV4-1
CDR3 DNA: TGCGCCAGCAGCCAAGATCTAAGAGGGAATGAAAAACTGTTTTTT
CDR3 protein: CASSQDLRGNEKLFF

clone size: -
J gene: TRBJ2-5
D gene: -
V gene: TRBV29-1
CDR3 DNA: TGCAGCGTTGAGGAAAGCCTCACTTGGACCCAGTACTTC
CDR3 protein: CSVEESLTWTQYF

clone size: once
J gene: TRBJ2-2
D gene: -
V gene: TRBV6-1
CDR3 DNA: TGTGCCAGCAGTGCCGACAGGTACACCGGGGAGCTGTTTTTT
CDR3 protein: CASSADRYTGELFF

clone size: -
J gene: TRBJ2-7
D gene: TRBD2
V gene: TRBV13
CDR3 DNA: TGTGCCAGCAGCCATGGACTAGCGGGAGCCGAGCAGTACTTC
CDR3 protein: CASSHGLAGAEQYF

clone size: -
J gene: TRBJ1-1
D gene: -
V gene: TRBV7-9
CDR3 DNA: TGTGCCAGCAGCTTCGGGGGCGAAGCTTTCTTT
CDR3 protein: CASSFGGEAFF

clone size: -
J gene: TRBJ2-1
D gene: -
V gene: TRBV19
CDR3 DNA: TGTGCCAGTCAGACTATCCATGAGCAGTTCTTC
CDR3 protein: CASQTIHEQFF

clone size: -
J gene: TRBJ1-3
D gene: -
V gene: TRBV6-6
CDR3 DNA: TGTGCCAGCACCAACCCGTCGACAGGCTCTGGAAACACCATATATTTT
CDR3 protein: CASTNPSTGSGNTIYF

clone size: -
J gene: TRBJ2-3
D gene: TRBD2
V gene: TRBV7-2
CDR3 DNA: TGTGCCAGCAGCTTATTGGGGGAGGGGCACCCTTCAAGGGCAGATACGCAGTATTTT
CDR3 protein: CASSLLGEGHPSRADTQYF

clone size: few
J gene: TRBJ2-2
D gene: -
V gene: TRBV19
CDR3 DNA: TGTGCCAGTACCCCGGGAACCCCCAACACCGGGGAGCTGTTTTTT
CDR3 protein: CASTPGTPNTGELFF

clone size: -
J gene: TRBJ1-6
D gene: TRBD1
V gene: TRBV7-9
CDR3 DNA: TGTGCCAGCAGCTCCGGGACAGCTAATTCACCCCTCCACTTT
CDR3 protein: CASSSGTANSPLHF

clone size: -
J gene: TRBJ2-1
D gene: -
V gene: TRBV6-5
CDR3 DNA: TGTGCCAGCAGTCAGGGCTATGAGCAGTTCTTC
CDR3 protein: CASSQGYEQFF

clone size: -
J gene: TRBJ2-1
D gene: TRBD2
V gene: TRBV7-9
CDR3 DNA: TGTGCCAGCAGCTTAGATCGGCTAGCGGGGGTTAACAATGAGCAGTTCTTC
CDR3 protein: CASSLDRLAGVNNEQFF

clone size: -
J gene: TRBJ2-7
D gene: -
V gene: TRBV10-3
CDR3 DNA: TGTGCCATCAGTGGACCGACGGATTACGAGCAGTACTTC
CDR3 protein: CAISGPTDYEQYF

clone size: once
J gene: TRBJ2-5
D gene: TRBD1
V gene: TRBV5-5
CDR3 DNA: TGTGCCAGCAGCTTGGGGGCCCAGGGGGCCTTCCAAGAGACCCAGTACTTC
CDR3 protein: CASSLGAQGAFQETQYF

clone size: once
J gene: TRBJ2-7
D gene: TRBD2
V gene: TRBV25-1
CDR3 DNA: TGTGCCAGCAGTGAAATGGGGGGGGGACGGGAGTACTTC
CDR3 protein: CASSEMGGGREYF

clone size: -
J gene: TRBJ1-4
D gene: TRBD1
V gene: TRBV30
CDR3 DNA: TGTGCCTTCCCAGGACAGGGAGGAGAAAAACTGTTTTTT
CDR3 protein: CAFPGQGGEKLFF

clone size: -
J gene: TRBJ1-6
D gene: TRBD1
V gene: TRBV19
CDR3 DNA: TGTGCCAGTAGTACCCAGACAGGGGCTAATTCACCCCTCCACTTT
CDR3 protein: CASSTQTGANSPLHF

clone size: -
J gene: TRBJ2-5
D gene: -
V gene: TRBV30
CDR3 DNA: TGTGCCTGGCGGGGGGCCGGAGAGACCCAGTACTTC
CDR3 protein: CAWRGAGETQYF

clone size: -
J gene: TRBJ2-3
D gene: TRBD2
V gene: TRBV11-2
CDR3 DNA: TGTGCCAGCAGCTTAGACTTGCCAGGCGCGGGAGACACAGATACGCAGTATTTT
CDR3 protein: CASSLDLPGAGDTDTQYF

clone size: -
J gene: TRBJ1-1
D gene: -
V gene: TRBV6-5
CDR3 DNA: TGTGCCAGCTTTTTGAACACTGAAGCTTTCTTT
CDR3 protein: CASFLNTEAFF